A single sample gave rise to the 5 T cell receptor beta chains below, sequenced in a study of T cells in Graves' hyperthyroidism and ophthalmopathy. The TCR beta CDR3 regions underwent amplification using RNA transcripts as the source. First-round RT-PCR with HTBI primers amplified the TCR CDR3 region. TCRdb fed the multiplex PCR reads into MiXCR, producing one record per CDR3 protein. This table holds some 500,000 distinct CDR3 sequences, 24% found once. The sample was blood. The receptor source for this set is a woman in her twenties or thirties with Graves' ophthalmopathy.

This clonotype was picked up many times. V and J are TRBV5-4 and TRBJ1-2; D is undetermined. The germline V and J ends were trimmed by 0 bases and 3 bases, with 18 bases remaining between them. Germline V gives CDR1 SGHNT, CDR2 YYREEE (reference sequence). The CDR3 covers 17 residues. This chain's CDR3 is CASSLDVREGNYYGYTF. The CDR3 region has the DNA TGTGCCAGCAGCTTGGACGTTCGCGAGGGAAACTACTATGGCTACACCTTC.

This clonotype has at least ten counts. V usage is TRBV7-9 and J usage is TRBJ2-7; 8 positions agree with TRBD1. J lost 7 bases, V lost 1 base, and 9 bases had no gene match. This CDR3 region has 15 residues. The germline V gene encodes CDR1 SEHNR and CDR2 FQNEAQ (reference sequence). The DNA of the CDR3 is TGTGCCAGCAGCTTAGTAGGGCAGGGGGCCTGGGAGCAGTACTTC. This gives the protein CASSLVGQGAWEQYF. Supplemented by reference TRBV7-9 and TRBJ2-7, the full variable domain reads DTGVSQNPRHKITKRGQNVTFRCDPISEHNRLYWYRQTLGQGPEFLTYFQNEAQLEKSRLLSDRFSAERPKGSFSTLEIQRTEQGDSAMYLCASSLVGQGAWEQYFGPGTRLTVT.

This clonotype appeared many times. The chain is built from TRBV7-2 and TRBJ2-7, with D perhaps assigned TRBD1 or TRBD2 (6 bases each). Trimming cost V 5 bases and J 5 bases, with 19 bases left between them. The germline gives CDR1 SGHTA, CDR2 FQGNSA. CDR3 length equals 15 residues. CDR3 bases: TGTGCCAGCAGCAAAGGGGGGCCAGGGGACAACGAGCAGTACTTC. It specifies CASSKGGPGDNEQYF. Using reference TRBV7-2 and TRBJ2-7 for the parts outside the CDR3, the full variable domain is GAGVSQSPSNKVTEKGKDVELRCDPISGHTALYWYRQSLGQGLEFLIYFQGNSAPDKSGLPSDRFSAERTGGSVSTLTIQRTQQEDSAVYLCASSKGGPGDNEQYFGPGTRLTVT.

This chain uses TRBV19 with TRBJ2-7; 10 nucleotides agree with TRBD1. The germline V gene encodes CDR1 LNHDA and CDR2 SQIVND (reference sequence). The V gene end was trimmed by 4 bases and the J gene end by 5 bases; junction bases not matched to a gene: 14. The length of the CDR3 is 17 residues. Written as DNA, the CDR3 is TGTGCCAGTAGTAACACGGGGGGACAGGGGAGTGCCCACGAGCAGTACTTC. Translating gives CASSNTGGQGSAHEQYF.

The rearrangement joins TRBV19 to TRBJ2-5, with D possibly being TRBD1 or TRBD2 (5 bases each). Trimming pared 5 bases from V and 4 bases from J, leaving 14 bases between. The CDR3 loop spans 14 amino acids. CDR1 LNHDA and CDR2 SQIVND come from the germline V gene (reference sequence). The CDR3 loop is CASSDAGGGETQYF. CDR3 DNA: TGTGCCAGTAGTGATGCGGGTGGGGGAGAGACCCAGTACTTC.